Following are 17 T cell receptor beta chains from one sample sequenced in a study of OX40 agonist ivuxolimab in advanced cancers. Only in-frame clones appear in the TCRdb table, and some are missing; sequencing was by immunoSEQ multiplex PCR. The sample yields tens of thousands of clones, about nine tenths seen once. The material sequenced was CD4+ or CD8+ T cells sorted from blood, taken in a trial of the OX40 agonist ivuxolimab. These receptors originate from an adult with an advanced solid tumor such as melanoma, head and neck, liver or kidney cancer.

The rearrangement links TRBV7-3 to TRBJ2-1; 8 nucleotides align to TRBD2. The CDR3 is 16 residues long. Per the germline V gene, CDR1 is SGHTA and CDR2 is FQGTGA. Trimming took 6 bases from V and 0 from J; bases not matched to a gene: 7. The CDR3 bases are TGTGCCAGCAGTGAACCCGGGACTAGCTCCTACAATGAGCAGTTCTTC. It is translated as CASSEPGTSSYNEQFF.

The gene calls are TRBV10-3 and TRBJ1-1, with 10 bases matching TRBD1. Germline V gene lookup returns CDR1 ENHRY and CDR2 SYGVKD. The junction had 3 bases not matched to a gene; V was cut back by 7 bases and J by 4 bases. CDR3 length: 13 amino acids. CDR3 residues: CAITRDRGTEAFF. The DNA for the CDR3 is TGTGCCATCACCCGGGACAGGGGCACTGAAGCTTTCTTT.

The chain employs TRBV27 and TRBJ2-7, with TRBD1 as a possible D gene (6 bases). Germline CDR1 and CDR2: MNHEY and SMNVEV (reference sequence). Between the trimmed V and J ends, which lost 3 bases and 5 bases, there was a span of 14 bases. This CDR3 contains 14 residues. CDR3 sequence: CASSLKDSSHEQYF. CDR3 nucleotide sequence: TGTGCCAGCAGTTTGAAGGACAGTTCCCACGAGCAGTACTTC.

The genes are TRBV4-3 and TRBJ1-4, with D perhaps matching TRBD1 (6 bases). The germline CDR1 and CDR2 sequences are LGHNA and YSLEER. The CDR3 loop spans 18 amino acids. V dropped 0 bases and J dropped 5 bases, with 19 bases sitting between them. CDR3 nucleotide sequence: TGCGCCAGCAGCCAAGATGTTGCCTTAGGACAGTCAAATGAAAAACTGTTTTTT. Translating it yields CASSQDVALGQSNEKLFF.

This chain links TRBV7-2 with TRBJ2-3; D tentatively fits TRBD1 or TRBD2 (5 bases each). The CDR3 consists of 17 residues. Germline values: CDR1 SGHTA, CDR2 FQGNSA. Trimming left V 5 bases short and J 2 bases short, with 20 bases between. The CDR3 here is CASSLLRDHRPTDTQYF. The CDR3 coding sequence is TGTGCCAGCAGCCTACTCCGGGACCATCGGCCCACAGATACGCAGTATTTT.

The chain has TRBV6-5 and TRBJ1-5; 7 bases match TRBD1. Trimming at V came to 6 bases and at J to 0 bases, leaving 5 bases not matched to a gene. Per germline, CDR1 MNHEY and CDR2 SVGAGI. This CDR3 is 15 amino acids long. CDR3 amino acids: CASSQQGYSNQPQHF. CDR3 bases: TGTGCCAGCAGCCAACAGGGGTATAGCAATCAGCCCCAGCATTTT.

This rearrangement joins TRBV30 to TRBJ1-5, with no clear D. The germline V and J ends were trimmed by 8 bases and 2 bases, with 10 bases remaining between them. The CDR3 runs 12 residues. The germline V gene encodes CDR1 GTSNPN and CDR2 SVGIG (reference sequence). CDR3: CALGQGNQPQHF. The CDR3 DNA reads TGTGCCCTCGGGCAGGGCAATCAGCCCCAGCATTTT.

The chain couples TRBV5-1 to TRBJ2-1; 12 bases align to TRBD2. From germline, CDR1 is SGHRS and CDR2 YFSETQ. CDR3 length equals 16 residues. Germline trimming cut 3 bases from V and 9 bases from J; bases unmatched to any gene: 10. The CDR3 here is CASSSRLAGGPGEQFF. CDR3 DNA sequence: TGCGCCAGCAGCTCACGTCTAGCGGGAGGGCCCGGTGAGCAGTTCTTC.

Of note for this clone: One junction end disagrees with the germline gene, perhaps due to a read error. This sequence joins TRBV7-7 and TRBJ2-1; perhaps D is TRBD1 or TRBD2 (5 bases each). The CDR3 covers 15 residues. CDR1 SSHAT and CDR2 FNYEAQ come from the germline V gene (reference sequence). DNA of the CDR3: TGTGCTAGCAGCTTAGATGGGGGTGGTAACAATGAGCAGTTCTTC. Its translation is CASSLDGGGNNEQFF. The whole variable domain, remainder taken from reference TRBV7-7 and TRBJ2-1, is GAGVSQSPRYKVTKRGQDVTLRCDPISSHATLYWYQQALGQGPEFLTYFNYEAQPDKSGLPSDRFSAERPEGSISTLTIQRTEQRDSAMYRCASSLDGGGNNEQFFGPGTRLTVL.

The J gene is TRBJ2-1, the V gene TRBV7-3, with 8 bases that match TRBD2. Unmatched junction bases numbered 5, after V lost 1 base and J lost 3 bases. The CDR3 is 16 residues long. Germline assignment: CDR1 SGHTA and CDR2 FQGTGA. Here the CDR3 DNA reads TGTGCCAGCAGCTTAAATGGCGGGAGGAACTACAATGAGCAGTTCTTC. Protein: CASSLNGGRNYNEQFF.

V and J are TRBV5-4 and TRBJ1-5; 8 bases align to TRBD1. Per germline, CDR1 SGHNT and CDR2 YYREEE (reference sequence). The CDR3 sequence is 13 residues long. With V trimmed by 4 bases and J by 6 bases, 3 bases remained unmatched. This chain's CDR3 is CASSLTGAQPQHF. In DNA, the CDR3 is TGTGCCAGCAGCCTGACAGGGGCTCAGCCCCAGCATTTT.

The DNA of the CDR3 is TGTGCCAGCAGCCAAATATTTACTAGCGGATCCAATGAGCAGTTCTTC. As protein: CASSQIFTSGSNEQFF. The genes are TRBV14 and TRBJ2-1; 8 nucleotides align to TRBD2. V was pared by 2 bases and J by 6 bases, with 9 bases of the junction left unmatched. CDR1 and CDR2 from the germline V gene are SGHDN and FVKESK. The CDR3 is 16 residues long.

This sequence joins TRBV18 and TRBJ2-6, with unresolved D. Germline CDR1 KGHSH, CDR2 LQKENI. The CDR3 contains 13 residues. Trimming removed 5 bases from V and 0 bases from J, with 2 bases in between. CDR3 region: CASSDSGANVLTF. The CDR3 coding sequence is TGTGCCAGCTCAGACTCTGGGGCCAACGTCCTGACTTTC. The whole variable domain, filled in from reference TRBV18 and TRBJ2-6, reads NAGVMQNPRHLVRRRGQEARLRCSPMKGHSHVYWYRQLPEEGLKFMVYLQKENIIDESGMPKERFSAEFPKEGPSILRIQQVVRGDSAAYFCASSDSGANVLTFGAGSRLTVL.

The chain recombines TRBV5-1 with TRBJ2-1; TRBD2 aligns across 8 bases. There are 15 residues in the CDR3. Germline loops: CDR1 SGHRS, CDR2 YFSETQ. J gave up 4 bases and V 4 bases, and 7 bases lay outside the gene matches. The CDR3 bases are TGCGCCAGCAGCGCATTAGCGGGACGTTACAATGAGCAGTTCTTC. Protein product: CASSALAGRYNEQFF. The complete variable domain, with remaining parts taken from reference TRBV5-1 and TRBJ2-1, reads KAGVTQTPRYLIKTRGQQVTLSCSPISGHRSVSWYQQTPGQGLQFLFEYFSETQRNKGNFPGRFSGRQFSNSRSEMNVSTLELGDSALYLCASSALAGRYNEQFFGPGTRLTVL.

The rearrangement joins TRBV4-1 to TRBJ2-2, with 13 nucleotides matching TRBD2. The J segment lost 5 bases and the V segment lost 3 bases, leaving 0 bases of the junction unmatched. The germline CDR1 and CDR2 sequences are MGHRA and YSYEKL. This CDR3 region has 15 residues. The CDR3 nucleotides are TGCGCCAGCAGCCAGGGACTAGCGGGAACCGGGGAGCTGTTTTTT. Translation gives CASSQGLAGTGELFF.

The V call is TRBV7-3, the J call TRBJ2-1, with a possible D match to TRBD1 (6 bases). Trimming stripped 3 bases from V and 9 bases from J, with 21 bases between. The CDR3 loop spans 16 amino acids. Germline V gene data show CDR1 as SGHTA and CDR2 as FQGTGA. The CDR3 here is CASSLMSASEGGEQFF. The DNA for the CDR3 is TGTGCCAGCAGCTTGATGTCCGCCTCAGAAGGGGGTGAGCAGTTCTTC.

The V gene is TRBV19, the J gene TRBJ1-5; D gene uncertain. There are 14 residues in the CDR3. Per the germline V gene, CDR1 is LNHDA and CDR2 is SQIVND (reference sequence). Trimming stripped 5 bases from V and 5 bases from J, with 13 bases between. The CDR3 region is CASSPGWGDQPQHF. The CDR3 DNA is TGTGCCAGTAGTCCAGGTTGGGGTGATCAGCCCCAGCATTTT.